The source of this TCR beta chain is a study of T-cell memory formation after mild COVID-19 (dated by TCRdb to the early 2020s). Study-wide context: TCR sequence clusters from the two donors were largely donor specific. Longitudinal TCRalpha and TCRbeta repertoire sequencing tracked T-cell clones expanding and contracting after mild COVID-19 in a couple of donors. Two young, previously healthy adult volunteers made up the cohort, one male and one female.

Ficoll-Paque density gradient centrifugation was the method used to isolate PBMCs. A remark on this clonotype: What antigen it recognizes has not been identified. The input lacks base qualities; no much larger clone sits a single base away.

The paper's findings and limits, for the study overall: Only a couple of mild cases were covered by the study, and larger cohorts that include severe cases with pre-infection samples were considered necessary. Clones that contracted from day 15 to 85 showed balanced CD4/CD8 phenotypes, whereas a second wave of clones that expanded from day 15 to 37 leaned towards CD4+. Some responding clones were detected in pre-infection memory, which suggested that pre-existing cross-reactive memory T cells had joined the SARS-CoV-2 response. SARS-CoV-2 specificity of the second-wave clones peaking on day 37 was not confirmed. Contracting CD4+ clones were located mainly in the CM and EM memory subsets, whereas CD8+ clones were found to be enriched in EMRA.

Sequences LGHDT (CDR1) and YNNKEL (CDR2) are obtained from the germline V gene (reference sequence). The CDR3 sequence holds 14 residues, the cysteine and phenylalanine included. Only the CDR3 part of the read is kept: 42 bases, read in frame from the first base. The junction carries 10 bases between V and J, which are trimmed by 5 bases and 0 bases respectively. The instrument was an Illumina NovaSeq 6000. cDNA libraries for TCRalpha and TCRbeta were prepared by 5'RACE using constant-segment primers, with sample barcodes and unique molecular identifiers added. Trizol reagent was used to extract RNA from every sample. The libraries were amplified in two PCR steps, and the second step added a second sample barcode and Illumina TruSeq adapters. The libraries were sequenced on an Illumina NovaSeq using 2 x 150 bp paired-end reads. The original methods were these. Demultiplexing of reads and collapsing into UMI-guided consensus sequences were performed with migec v1.2.7. Using mixcr v2.1.11, the UMI consensuses were aligned to TRA and TRB V and J templates and assembled into clonotypes. Expanded or contracted clonotypes were those called significant by both edgeR and NoisET, with noise models trained on biological replicates. For edgeR calls, a false discovery rate-adjusted p below 0.01 and a log2 fold-change threshold of 1 were applied. As an exploratory analysis of dynamics, max-normalized trajectories of the 1000 most abundant clonotypes were examined by PCA with hierarchical clustering. Separately sequenced CD4+ and CD8+ repertoires were used to assign the CD4 or CD8 phenotype of responding clones. In-frame beta chains were kept once TCRdb had trimmed the public reads at Q25 with fastp and called clones with MiXCR. Each entry is one CDR3 protein sequence, shown with its most common DNA and genes. The V and J calls and clone size are TCRdb's, not the authors'. The sample includes about 150,000 distinct CDR3 sequences, with roughly 15% observed a single time. The ten largest clones add up to roughly an eighth of the sample.

The source is an adult woman who had mild COVID-19 (a few samples of this study predate the infection). The sample titles of this study are shuffled in the database, so cell type and time point are left out; the donor was told from shared clones. This sequence uses TRBV3-1 and TRBJ1-2; too little of a D gene remains to name it. The specimen was PBMCs or a T cell subset sorted from them (not recorded which). CDR3 protein: CASSSPLTNYGYTF. The DNA reads TGTGCCAGCAGCAGCCCTCTGACTAACTATGGCTACACCTTC.